These 15 T cell receptor beta chains originate from one sample sequenced in a study of control samples from healthy donors and cancer patients. Here immunoSEQ multiplex PCR was the method, and the copy in TCRdb shows in-frame clones only, minus some. The table shows around 190,000 clones, with approximately 92% occurring only once. Source material: blood. These receptor sequences come from a young man in good health.

V gene TRBV10-1 combines with J gene TRBJ2-2; TRBD1 matches 8 bases. V lost 1 base and J lost 2; bases outside the gene matches: 9. CDR3 size: 18 residues. Germline V gene sequence: CDR1 WNHNN, CDR2 SYGVQD (reference sequence). The chain's CDR3 is CASSEWRNRGLNTGELFF. The DNA of the CDR3 is TGCGCCAGCAGTGAGTGGAGGAACAGGGGGTTAAACACCGGGGAGCTGTTTTTT.

The gene calls are TRBV7-9 and TRBJ1-4, with D possibly matching TRBD1 (6 bases). The V end was cut by 3 bases, the J end by 0 bases, with 11 bases between. CDR1 is SEHNR and CDR2 is FQNEAQ in the germline V gene (reference sequence). The CDR3 has 16 amino acids. This chain's CDR3 is CASSFSGHPTNEKLFF. CDR3 nucleotides: TGTGCCAGCAGCTTTTCGGGACACCCAACTAATGAAAAACTGTTTTTT.

The V and J genes are TRBV5-4 and TRBJ1-4; D might be TRBD1 (6 bases). This CDR3 region has 13 residues. The germline V and J ends were trimmed by 0 bases and 7 bases, with 7 bases remaining between them. CDR1 SGHNT and CDR2 YYREEE come from the germline V gene (reference sequence). The CDR3 loop reads CASSLDRVEKLFF. The CDR3 bases are TGTGCCAGCAGCTTGGACAGGGTTGAAAAACTGTTTTTT.

The rearrangement joins TRBV6-1 to TRBJ1-1; D gene unclear. V lost 3 bases and J lost 10, with 12 bases in between. CDR1 is MNHNS, CDR2 SASEGT, per germline. The CDR3 loop spans 12 amino acids. Here the CDR3 reads CASSDDSKRAFF. The CDR3 nucleotides are TGTGCCAGCAGTGACGACTCGAAGCGAGCTTTCTTT.

The CDR3 region is CASSRAEDQPQHF. The CDR3 region has the DNA TGTGCCAGCAGTCGAGCGGAGGATCAGCCCCAGCATTTT. The chain has TRBV4-2 and TRBJ1-5; D remains ambiguous. Trimming cost V 6 bases and J 5 bases, with 11 bases left between them. CDR3 length: 13 residues. Germline V gene data show CDR1 as LGHNA and CDR2 as YNFKEQ.

The chain recombines TRBV7-2 with TRBJ1-4; D is undetermined. CDR1 is SGHTA and CDR2 is FQGNSA in the germline V gene. The CDR3 sequence is 13 residues long. Trimming stripped 5 bases from V and 8 bases from J, with 12 bases between. The CDR3 spells CASSPSLLEKLFF. CDR3 nucleotide sequence: TGTGCCAGCAGCCCCTCCTTGTTGGAAAAACTGTTTTTT.

This clone was detected a few times. The rearrangement joins TRBV11-2 to TRBJ2-1; D unclear. V shed 0 bases and J shed 12 bases, with 12 bases lying between them. The germline V gene has CDR1 SGHAT and CDR2 FQNNGV. The CDR3 totals 13 residues. CDR3 protein: CASSLDLSRRQFF. CDR3 nucleotides: TGTGCCAGCAGCTTAGATCTAAGTCGACGGCAGTTCTTC. The full variable domain, completed using reference TRBV11-2 and TRBJ2-1, is EAGVAQSPRYKIIEKRQSVAFWCNPISGHATLYWYQQILGQGPKLLIQFQNNGVVDDSQLPKDRFSAERLKGVDSTLKIQPAKLEDSAVYLCASSLDLSRRQFFGPGTRLTVL.

As to this clone: The sample carries other DNA sequences with the same CDR3. The V call is TRBV7-9, the J call TRBJ2-7, with 9 bases matching TRBD1. V dropped 4 bases and J dropped 1; count of bases not matched to a gene: 5. This CDR3 comprises 15 residues. CDR1 is SEHNR, CDR2 FQNEAQ, per germline (reference sequence). CDR3 nucleotide sequence: TGTGCCAGCAGCTCTACCGGGACAGGGTCCTACGAGCAGTACTTC. Its translation: CASSSTGTGSYEQYF.

J is TRBJ2-2 and V is TRBV5-6; no reliable D call. V gave up 0 bases and J gave up 3 bases, with 9 bases separating them. The germline V gene encodes CDR1 SGHDT and CDR2 YYEEEE. There are 15 residues in the CDR3. For the CDR3, the DNA is TGTGCCAGCAGCTTGGCGGTGGGGTACACCGGGGAGCTGTTTTTT. Translation: CASSLAVGYTGELFF.

The V and J genes are TRBV6-6 and TRBJ2-7; D possibly corresponds to TRBD1 (6 bases). Germline CDR1 reads MNHNY; CDR2 reads SVGAGI (reference sequence). V lost 5 bases and J lost 3, with 11 bases in between. The CDR3 consists of 13 residues. DNA of the CDR3: TGTGCCAGCAGTATACAGGGTAACTACGAGCAGTACTTC. Residues: CASSIQGNYEQYF.

The chain carries TRBV4-1 and TRBJ2-3; TRBD1 matches 9 bases. The germline CDR1 and CDR2 sequences are MGHRA and YSYEKL. V lost 3 bases to trimming and J lost 5 bases; unmatched junction nucleotides: 6. CDR3 length equals 15 residues. The chain's CDR3 is CASSQGTGKGDTQYF. CDR3 nucleotides: TGCGCCAGCAGCCAGGGGACAGGGAAGGGAGATACGCAGTATTTT.

This clone was seen once. The gene calls are TRBV5-4 and TRBJ1-2; D remains unclear. This CDR3 comprises 13 residues. V lost 6 bases and J lost 8, with 17 bases in between. Germline CDR1 reads SGHNT; CDR2 reads YYREEE (reference sequence). The CDR3 DNA reads as TGTGCCAGCACCTTTCCCGGGGTCCGAGGCTACACCTTC. As protein: CASTFPGVRGYTF.

This rearrangement joins TRBV12-3 or TRBV12-4 to TRBJ1-1; D gene ambiguous. The V and J ends lost 0 bases and 11 bases respectively, with 13 bases between them. This CDR3 is built from 13 residues. The chain's CDR3 is CASSLALQSRAFF. CDR3 in DNA: TGTGCCAGCAGTTTAGCGCTACAGTCCAGGGCTTTCTTT.

The CDR3 loop reads CASNGQYGYTF. CDR3 nucleotides: TGTGCCAGCAATGGACAGTATGGCTACACCTTC. The chain is built from TRBV27 and TRBJ1-2, with D maybe TRBD1 (6 bases). Trimming shortened V by 7 bases and J by 5 bases, and 8 bases separated the two germline ends. Germline V gene data show CDR1 as MNHEY and CDR2 as SMNVEV (reference sequence). The length of the CDR3 is 11 residues.

J is TRBJ1-1 and V is TRBV12-5; the D is unclear. This CDR3 is built from 13 residues. Germline CDR1 reads LGHNT; CDR2 reads FRNRAP. V lost 0 bases and J 4 bases, leaving 6 bases between the germline ends. CDR3 nucleotide sequence: TGTGCTAGTGGTTTGGTAAGCGTCACTGAAGCTTTCTTT. As protein: CASGLVSVTEAFF.